The TCR beta chain described here comes from a study of blood T cell repertoires in COVID-19. Turning to the study itself: Samples came from the United States, Italy and Spain, spanning acute and convalescent COVID-19. Nucleic acid was either cDNA or gDNA, and it came from T cells, B-cell-depleted T cells, or PBMCs.

Germline CDR1 DFQATT, CDR2 SNEGSKA (reference sequence). The J segment lost 9 bases and the V segment lost 4 bases, leaving 10 bases of the junction unmatched. The CDR3 runs 14 residues. As processed by the authors: Estimation of nucleated cell counts relied on the amplification of reference gene primers. TCRdb's copy holds only in-frame clones and misses some; the assay was immunoSEQ multiplex PCR. V, J and clone size are taken as reported in that table, and D and trimming were inferred from the DNA itself. The sample records more than 35,000 clones, 75% to 90% being singletons. The sequencing input was peripheral blood. This clonotype was obtained from a man aged 60-69 years with acute or convalescent COVID-19. The rearrangement uses TRBV20-1 and TRBJ2-1; 9 bases align to TRBD2. The CDR3 reads CSATDSGSGSEQFF. The CDR3 DNA reads TGCAGTGCTACTGATAGCGGGAGCGGTAGTGAGCAGTTCTTC.